This T cell receptor (beta chain) was retrieved from a study of CD8 T cells in ankylosing spondylitis. TCRdb analysed the 5' RACE reads with MiXCR anew, one entry per CDR3 protein. The sample yields about 360,000 distinct CDR3 sequences, 20% seen once. The CDR3 totals 17 residues. After removal of 3 bases from V and 6 bases from J, the junction contained 11 bases not matched to a gene. Germline V gene sequence: CDR1 MNHNS, CDR2 SASEGT. This clonotype was seen a few times. Antigen unknown. Findings and limits, study-wide: Matched synovial fluid from ankylosing spondylitis patients was reported to be enriched for disease-linked clones. Ankylosing spondylitis blood appeared to be characterized by a TCR beta motif of about 8 highly homologous variants. Within peripheral blood, clones linked to disease were CD8+ and relatively rare.

V usage is TRBV6-1 and J usage is TRBJ2-3, with 11 bases fitting TRBD2. The source of this sequence is a male donor with ankylosing spondylitis or in good health (not recorded which). The sequenced material came from blood, either unsorted or a sorted T cell fraction (not recorded which). Here the CDR3 DNA reads TGTGCCAGCAGTGAGGAGTCACTAGCGGGGGCAGGTGATACGCAGTATTTT. Its translation: CASSEESLAGAGDTQYF.